The rows below give T cell receptor beta chains drawn from one sample of a study of Graves' ophthalmopathy and Graves' hyperthyroidism. MiXCR, applied by TCRdb to the multiplex PCR reads, yields one record per CDR3 protein. The sample includes hundreds of thousands of distinct CDR3 sequences, about 38% of them seen just once. The sample consisted of peripheral blood. The receptor set was obtained from an adult man with Graves' ophthalmopathy. The CDR3 runs from the conserved cysteine through the conserved F or W. A D gene is named only where the DNA matches it firmly. Clone size appears in some rows only: once, few, many, or a class for an expanded clone.

D: TRBD1; V: TRBV19; J: TRBJ1-5; size: many; CDR3: CAGKMTGSNQPQHF; DNA: TGTGCCGGCAAAATGACAGGGAGCAATCAGCCCCAGCATTTT
D: TRBD1; V: TRBV4-3; J: TRBJ2-5; size: many; CDR3: CASSQGTGEETQYF; DNA: TGCGCCAGCAGCCAAGGGACAGGGGAGGAGACCCAGTACTTC
D: TRBD1; V: TRBV10-2; J: TRBJ1-2; size: .; CDR3: CASSEGQGLYGYTF; DNA: TGCGCCAGCAGTGAGGGACAGGGTCTCTATGGCTACACCTTC
D: TRBD1; V: TRBV12-3/TRBV12-4; J: TRBJ1-4; size: many; CDR3: CASSRRGTGVEKLFF; DNA: TGTGCCAGCAGCCGTCGCGGGACAGGGGTTGAAAAACTGTTTTTT
D: TRBD2; V: TRBV7-9; J: TRBJ2-2; size: .; CDR3: CASSLAWTSGGANTGELFF; DNA: TGTGCCAGCAGCTTAGCGTGGACTAGCGGGGGTGCGAACACCGGGGAGCTGTTTTTT
D: TRBD2; V: TRBV7-2; J: TRBJ2-5; size: many; CDR3: CASSLGTSGGVETQYF; DNA: TGTGCCAGCAGCCTCGGGACTAGCGGGGGGGTGGAGACCCAGTACTTC
D: .; V: TRBV2; J: TRBJ1-2; size: many; CDR3: CASSTNSYLRGYTF; DNA: TGTGCCAGCAGTACCAACAGCTACCTTAGAGGCTACACCTTC
D: TRBD1; V: TRBV12-5; J: TRBJ2-5; size: .; CDR3: CASADRVQETQYF; DNA: TGTGCTAGCGCGGACAGGGTCCAAGAGACCCAGTACTTC
D: .; V: TRBV28; J: TRBJ2-7; size: few; CDR3: CASITGAPPYYEQYF; DNA: TGTGCCAGCATTACGGGGGCTCCCCCCTACTACGAGCAGTACTTC
D: TRBD1; V: TRBV24-1; J: TRBJ1-2; size: .; CDR3: CATSDTGQGHGYTF; DNA: TGTGCCACCAGTGATACGGGACAGGGACATGGCTACACCTTC
D: TRBD1; V: TRBV10-3; J: TRBJ1-1; size: few; CDR3: CASSYITAGGLGNTEAFF; DNA: TGTGCCAGCAGTTATATTACGGCAGGGGGTTTAGGGAACACTGAAGCTTTCTTT
D: .; V: TRBV7-2; J: TRBJ1-6; size: many; CDR3: CASSQTGVLSSPLHF; DNA: TGTGCCAGCAGTCAGACTGGGGTCTTGAGTTCACCCCTCCACTTT
D: TRBD2; V: TRBV20-1; J: TRBJ2-7; size: .; CDR3: CSAKVTSGSSYEQYF; DNA: TGCAGTGCAAAAGTTACTAGCGGGAGCTCCTACGAGCAGTACTTC
D: TRBD1; V: TRBV10-3; J: TRBJ1-6; size: .; CDR3: CAISPTGGTPLHF; DNA: TGTGCCATCAGTCCCACAGGGGGCACACCCCTCCACTTT
D: .; V: TRBV19; J: TRBJ1-4; size: .; CDR3: CASSIFRQKNEKLFF; DNA: TGTGCCAGTAGTATTTTCCGGCAGAAGAATGAAAAACTGTTTTTT
D: TRBD2; V: TRBV12-3/TRBV12-4; J: TRBJ2-7; size: .; CDR3: CASSPLAGGRRDEQYF; DNA: TGTGCCAGCAGCCCACTAGCGGGGGGGCGACGCGACGAGCAGTACTTC
D: .; V: TRBV25-1; J: TRBJ1-1; size: .; CDR3: CASSEAQAGEAFF; DNA: TGTGCCAGCAGTGAGGCTCAGGCTGGCGAAGCTTTCTTT
D: TRBD1; V: TRBV5-4; J: TRBJ1-6; size: few; CDR3: CASSSLGQGSSYNSPLHF; DNA: TGTGCCAGCAGCTCCCTTGGACAGGGTAGCTCCTATAATTCACCCCTCCACTTT
D: .; V: TRBV29-1; J: TRBJ1-2; size: .; CDR3: CSGKRGRTNYGYTF; DNA: TGCAGCGGAAAACGCGGCAGAACTAACTATGGCTACACCTTC
D: .; V: TRBV9; J: TRBJ1-2; size: .; CDR3: CASSPRWAGGHGYTF; DNA: TGTGCCAGCAGCCCGAGGTGGGCCGGTGGACATGGCTACACCTTC
D: .; V: TRBV14; J: TRBJ1-2; size: many; CDR3: CASSLRQSYGYTF; DNA: TGTGCCAGCAGCTTACGACAGAGTTATGGCTACACCTTC
D: TRBD1; V: TRBV10-3; J: TRBJ2-2; size: once; CDR3: CASSYGQGFGELFF; DNA: TGTGCCAGCAGTTATGGACAGGGTTTCGGGGAGCTGTTTTTT
D: .; V: TRBV7-2; J: TRBJ1-2; size: many; CDR3: CASSFDRTIYGYTF; DNA: TGTGCCAGCAGCTTCGACAGGACTATCTATGGCTACACCTTC
D: .; V: TRBV29-1; J: TRBJ2-2; size: .; CDR3: CSVGRSGTGELLF; DNA: TGCAGCGTTGGACGTAGTGGAACCGGGGAGCTGCTCTTT
D: .; V: TRBV2; J: TRBJ1-1; size: many; CDR3: CASSALGGTEAFF; DNA: TGTGCCAGCAGTGCCCTCGGGGGAACTGAAGCTTTCTTT
D: .; V: TRBV7-3; J: TRBJ2-1; size: .; CDR3: CASSQLPGPYNEQFF; DNA: TGTGCCAGCAGCCAGCTCCCCGGGCCCTACAATGAGCAGTTCTTC
D: .; V: TRBV15; J: TRBJ1-3; size: many; CDR3: CATSPSTPSSGNTIYF; DNA: TGTGCCACCAGCCCTTCGACTCCGAGCTCTGGAAACACCATATATTTT
D: .; V: TRBV7-9; J: TRBJ1-1; size: .; CDR3: CASGGMDTEAFF; DNA: TGTGCCAGCGGGGGGATGGACACTGAAGCTTTCTTT